The TCR beta chain under discussion was sequenced for a study of cytomegalovirus exposure and HLA in healthy donors. As for the study in general: The study placed roughly four fifths of its 398 genotyped donors in the Caucasian-associated ancestry cluster. Overall study results and limits: In a later analysis, HLA-associated TCR beta chains were more clonally expanded than equally common others. Rare TCR sequences predominated, though certain public TCRs were found in many donors.

A single count supports this clone. The antigen is undetermined. The germline CDR1 and CDR2 sequences are SNHLY and FYNNEI. This CDR3 has 18 amino acids. The trim removed 3 bases at V and 0 bases at J, leaving 9 bases unmatched. Researchers ran the PCR with 60 Vbeta and 13 Jbeta primers. In the authors' methods: The authors later counted roughly 77 million unique TCR beta chains, some 12 million of them shared. TCRdb's copy holds only in-frame clones and misses some; the assay was immunoSEQ multiplex PCR. The V and J calls and clone size were taken over from that table, and D and trimming were inferred from the DNA. This sample has roughly 110,000 clones, with less than 80% found just once.

This TCR derives from a young man in good health and CMV-seronegative. What was sequenced was PBMCs. The chain has TRBV2 and TRBJ2-1, with 9 bases matching TRBD2. CDR3 residues: CASSDSGREGPSYNEQFF. As DNA, the CDR3 is TGTGCCAGCAGTGACTCGGGGCGGGAGGGCCCCTCCTACAATGAGCAGTTCTTC.